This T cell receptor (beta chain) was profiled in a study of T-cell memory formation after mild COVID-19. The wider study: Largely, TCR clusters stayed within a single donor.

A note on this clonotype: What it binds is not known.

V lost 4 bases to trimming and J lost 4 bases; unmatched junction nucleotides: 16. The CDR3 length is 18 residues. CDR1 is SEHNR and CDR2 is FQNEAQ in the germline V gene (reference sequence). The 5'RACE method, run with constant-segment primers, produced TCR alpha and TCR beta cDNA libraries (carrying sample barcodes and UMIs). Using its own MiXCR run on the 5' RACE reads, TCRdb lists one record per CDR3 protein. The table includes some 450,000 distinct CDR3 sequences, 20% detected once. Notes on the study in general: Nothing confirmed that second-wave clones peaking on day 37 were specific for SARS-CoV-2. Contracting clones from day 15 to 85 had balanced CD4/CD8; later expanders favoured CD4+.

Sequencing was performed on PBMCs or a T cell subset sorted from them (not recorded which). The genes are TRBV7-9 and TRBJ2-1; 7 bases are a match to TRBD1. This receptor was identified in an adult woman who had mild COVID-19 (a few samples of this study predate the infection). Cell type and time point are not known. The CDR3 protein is CASSSRDSPSFPYNEQFF. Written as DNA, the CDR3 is TGTGCCAGCAGCTCCCGGGACAGTCCCTCGTTTCCATACAATGAGCAGTTCTTC.